This TCR beta chain appears in the sequencing data of a study of T cell repertoires in cytomegalovirus infection. On the study more broadly: In public TCR beta signatures, there were indications of both CMV infection and matching HLA type. Broader study findings: CMV carriers with the relevant HLA were identified by cumulative public TCR beta family frequency. The response measured ex vivo was dominated by TCR beta clonotypes (HLA-C-restricted and CMV-specific).

A single record per CDR3 protein comes from TCRdb applying MiXCR to the reads. In the table there are almost 550,000 distinct CDR3 sequences, approximately 15% of which are singletons. This clonotype was seen more than once but under ten times. The antigen remains undetermined. Sequencing was done on a sample of CD8+ T cells from PBMCs. This TCR was recovered from a human donor in good health (CMV status not recorded). Some clones in this sample may be carry-over from other donors' samples.

CDR3: CATSPGDSNQPQHF. Written as DNA, the CDR3 is TGTGCCACCAGTCCCGGGGATAGCAATCAGCCCCAGCATTTT. The chain recombines TRBV15 with TRBJ1-5; D gene ambiguous. CDR3 length: 14 residues. Trimming took 6 bases from V and 0 from J, leaving 9 bases between them. Germline assignment: CDR1 LNHNV and CDR2 YYDKDF (reference sequence).